Sequencing of this TCR beta chain was carried out in a study of blood T cell repertoires in COVID-19. Across the whole study: The samples span acute and convalescent COVID-19 from the United States, Italy and Spain. PBMCs, B-cell-depleted T cells, or T cells were the source of the cDNA or gDNA that made up the material.

In this sample, this clone turned up once. The germline V gene has CDR1 MNHEY and CDR2 SMNVEV (reference sequence). The CDR3 has 14 residues. The germline V and J ends were trimmed by 0 bases and 1 base, with 5 bases remaining between them. Per the original methods: Amplification from reference gene primers served as the basis for estimated nucleated cell counts. This table comes from immunoSEQ multiplex PCR, and its TCRdb copy is limited to in-frame clones, with some not included. V, J and clone size were drawn from that table, and D and trimming were deduced from the DNA. The table shows around 140,000 clones, with about 87% occurring only once.

The receptor was isolated from a woman between 45 and 60 years old with active or convalescent COVID-19. V usage is TRBV27 and J usage is TRBJ2-3; D is unclear. The sample consisted of peripheral blood. DNA of the CDR3: TGTGCCAGCAGTTTATCAAGAGGCACAGATACGCAGTATTTT. The encoded protein is CASSLSRGTDTQYF.